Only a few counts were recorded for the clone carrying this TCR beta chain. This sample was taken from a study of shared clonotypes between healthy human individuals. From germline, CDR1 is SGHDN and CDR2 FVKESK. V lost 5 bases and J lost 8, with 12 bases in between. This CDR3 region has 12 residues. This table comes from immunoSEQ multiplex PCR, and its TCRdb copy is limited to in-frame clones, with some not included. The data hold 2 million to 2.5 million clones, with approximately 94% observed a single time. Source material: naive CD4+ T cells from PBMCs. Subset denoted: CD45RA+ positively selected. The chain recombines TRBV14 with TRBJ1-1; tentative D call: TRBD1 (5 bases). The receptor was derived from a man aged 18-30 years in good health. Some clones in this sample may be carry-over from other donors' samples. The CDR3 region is CASSALPGEAFF. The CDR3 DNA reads TGTGCCAGCAGCGCCCTCCCAGGGGAAGCTTTCTTT.